Each of the 6 T cell receptor beta chains below was sequenced from the same sample in a study of cytomegalovirus exposure and HLA in healthy donors. PCR employed 60 Vbeta and 13 Jbeta primers. The repertoire was sequenced with immunoSEQ multiplex PCR; TCRdb's copy has only in-frame clones and lacks some. The sample shows over 70,000 clones, around 80% of them seen only once. The source material was PBMCs. The receptors stem from a male donor in good health and CMV-seropositive.

The chain employs TRBV9 and TRBJ2-1; possible D gene TRBD2, 5 bases. Looked up from germline, CDR1 is SGDLS and CDR2 is YYNGEE. The CDR3 totals 16 residues. The V and J ends lost 0 bases and 2 bases respectively, with 12 bases between them. The DNA for the CDR3 is TGTGCCAGCAGCGTAGAGGTCCGGGGAACCTACAATGAGCAGTTCTTC. This sequence encodes CASSVEVRGTYNEQFF.

The genes are TRBV2 and TRBJ1-5, with 9 bases that match TRBD1. Looked up from germline, CDR1 is SNHLY and CDR2 is FYNNEI. The J segment lost 4 bases and the V segment lost 6 bases, leaving 1 base of the junction unmatched. This CDR3 has 13 amino acids. In DNA form, the CDR3 reads TGTGCCAGCAGGGGGACAGGGAATCAGCCCCAGCATTTT. Residues: CASRGTGNQPQHF.

The chain combines TRBV7-3 with TRBJ2-3; D ambiguous. Germline CDR1 reads SGHTA; CDR2 reads FQGTGA. Trimming removed 10 bases at V and 7 bases at J, with 12 bases between. The CDR3 runs 11 residues. CDR3 region: CATPIVYTQYF. The CDR3 DNA reads as TGTGCCACCCCAATAGTGTATACGCAGTATTTT.

The genes are TRBV19 and TRBJ1-2, with 7 bases lining up with TRBD1. V dropped 0 bases and J dropped 0; count of bases not matched to a gene: 4. The CDR3 runs to 16 residues. Germline CDR1 LNHDA, CDR2 SQIVND (reference sequence). CDR3 bases: TGTGCCAGTAGTATAGATGCCGGGACAGCTAACTATGGCTACACCTTC. This gives the protein CASSIDAGTANYGYTF.

The V call is TRBV19, the J call TRBJ2-3; 7 bases match TRBD2. The V gene end was trimmed by 4 bases and the J gene end by 2 bases; junction bases not matched to a gene: 6. In germline, CDR1 is LNHDA, CDR2 SQIVND (reference sequence). The length of the CDR3 is 15 residues. The CDR3 region has the DNA TGTGCCAGTAGTACTCTAGCGGCACACACAGATACGCAGTATTTT. It specifies CASSTLAAHTDTQYF.

The rearrangement uses TRBV11-2 and TRBJ2-2, with 12 bases aligning to TRBD2. CDR3 size: 19 residues. V dropped 2 bases and J dropped 6; count of bases not matched to a gene: 13. Per germline, CDR1 SGHAT and CDR2 FQNNGV. CDR3 sequence (DNA): TGTGCCAGCAGCTTACGAGGCAGACTAGCGGGAGAGAGACCCGGGGAGCTGTTTTTT. The encoded protein is CASSLRGRLAGERPGELFF.